This TCR beta chain was sequenced during a study of T cell repertoires in cytomegalovirus infection. Study-level background: CMV infection and matching HLA type were both indicated by public TCR beta signatures.

Notes on this clonotype: As yet, its antigen is unknown.

Study conclusions and caveats: Clonotypes of TCR beta that were HLA-C-restricted and CMV-specific dominated the ex vivo response. Summed frequency of public TCR beta families distinguished CMV carriers with the relevant HLA.

MiXCR, run by TCRdb on the reads, gives a single entry per CDR3 protein. The sample has under 150,000 distinct CDR3 sequences; 20% to 30% are singletons. The sample taken for sequencing was PBMCs, sequenced either directly or after in vitro stimulation (not recorded which). This TCR was sampled from a human donor in good health (CMV status not recorded). Some clones in this sample may be carry-over from other donors' samples.

Written as DNA, the CDR3 is TGTGCCAGCAGCCCAAGACAGAGCCAAGAGACCCAGTACTTC. This codes for CASSPRQSQETQYF. This chain uses TRBV7-2 with TRBJ2-5; D might be TRBD1 (5 bases). The CDR3 loop spans 14 amino acids. CDR1 and CDR2 (germline): SGHTA, FQGNSA. Trimming cost V 5 bases and J 1 base, with 11 bases left between them.